The T cell receptor beta chain under discussion was sequenced for a study of T cell responses to AZD1222 COVID-19 vaccine. Germline V gives CDR1 SGHRS, CDR2 YFSETQ. V was clipped by 5 bases and J by 4 bases; unmatched bases: 7. CDR3 size: 14 residues. The data were produced by immunoSEQ multiplex PCR, yet TCRdb's version contains in-frame clones alone and is incomplete. The sample records some 90,000 clones, around 91% being singletons. The source was peripheral blood, collected on day 0 of MenACWY control vaccination. The TCR comes from an adult in good health. This rearrangement joins TRBV5-1 to TRBJ2-7; 9 nucleotides match TRBD2. The CDR3 DNA is TGCGCCAGCAGAACGGGACTAGCCGCATACGAGCAGTACTTC. This codes for CASRTGLAAYEQYF.